This section outlines one T cell receptor (beta chain) sequence together with its context. Original handling: Quantification of nucleated cells was approximated via reference gene primer amplification. Produced via immunoSEQ multiplex PCR; TCRdb's table is partial and in-frame only. V and J calls and clone size are copied from that table; D and trimming were computed from the DNA. The table records about 210,000 clones, around 82% of them present only once. This record belongs to a study of blood T cell repertoires in COVID-19. Study background: The United States, Italy and Spain supplied acute and convalescent COVID-19 samples. Sources were T cells, B-cell-depleted T cells, or PBMCs; the material itself was cDNA or gDNA.

Sequences were obtained from peripheral blood. The sequence was obtained from a woman between 65 and 79 years old with acute or convalescent COVID-19.

CDR3 in amino acids: CASSNPGYNNEKLFF. CDR3 DNA sequence: TGTGCCAGTTCGAACCCGGGATATAATAATGAAAAACTGTTTTTT. The chain couples TRBV19 to TRBJ1-4; D is uncertain. Trimming left V 8 bases short and J 4 bases short, with 17 bases between. Germline V gives CDR1 LNHDA, CDR2 SQIVND (reference sequence). The CDR3 is 15 residues long.